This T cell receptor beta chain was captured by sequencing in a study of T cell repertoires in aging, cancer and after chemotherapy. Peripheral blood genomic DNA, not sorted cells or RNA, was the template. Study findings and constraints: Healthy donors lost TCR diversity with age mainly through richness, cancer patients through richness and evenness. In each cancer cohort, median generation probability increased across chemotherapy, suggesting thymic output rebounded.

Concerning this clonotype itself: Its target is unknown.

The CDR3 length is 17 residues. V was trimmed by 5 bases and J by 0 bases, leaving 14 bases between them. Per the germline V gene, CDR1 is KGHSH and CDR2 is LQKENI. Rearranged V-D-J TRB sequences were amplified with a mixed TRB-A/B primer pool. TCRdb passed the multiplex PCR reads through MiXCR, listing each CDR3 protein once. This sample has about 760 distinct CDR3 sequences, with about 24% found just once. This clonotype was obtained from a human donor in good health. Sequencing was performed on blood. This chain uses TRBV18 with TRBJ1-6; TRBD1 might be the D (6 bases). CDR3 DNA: TGTGCCAGCTCAACTCGGGCGGACAGCTCCTATAATTCACCCCTCCACTTT. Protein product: CASSTRADSSYNSPLHF.